Listed below are T cell receptor beta chains from one sample, sequenced in a study of shared clonotypes between healthy human individuals. Sequencing was performed with immunoSEQ multiplex PCR; in TCRdb, only in-frame clones are kept and a portion is missing. In the table there are about 660,000 clones, around 67% of which are singletons. What was sequenced was memory CD4+ T cells sorted from blood. These receptors were obtained from a woman in her thirties in good health. CDR3s include the opening cysteine and the closing phenylalanine or tryptophan. D genes are given only for firm matches. Where a row states a size, it is once, few, many or the class of an expanded clone; other rows omit it.

j_call cdr3_length d_call clone_size v_call cdr3_nt cdr3_aa
TRBJ2-1 15 TRBD1 NA TRBV5-4 TGTGCCAGCAGTCCGCAGGGGGCAGGGTACAATGAGCAGTTCTTC CASSPQGAGYNEQFF
TRBJ2-2 15 TRBD1 NA TRBV7-9 TGTGCCAGCAGCTCTGACAGGGGAGACACCGGGGAGCTGTTTTTT CASSSDRGDTGELFF
TRBJ2-7 14 NA NA TRBV6-1 TGTGCCAGCACTTGGGACGGACCGTTCTACGAGCAGTACTTC CASTWDGPFYEQYF
TRBJ2-7 12 NA NA TRBV14 TGTGCCAGCAGCCAAAATTCAGACGAGCAGTACTTC CASSQNSDEQYF
TRBJ2-3 17 TRBD2 NA TRBV28 TGTGCCAGCAGTTTGATTCCTAGCGGGAGGGTTCGGGATACGCAGTATTTT CASSLIPSGRVRDTQYF
TRBJ2-2 16 NA NA TRBV25-1 TGTGCCAGCGAACGGCCCGCCCGACAGAACACCGGGGAGCTGTTTTTT CASERPARQNTGELFF
TRBJ1-5 15 NA NA TRBV19 TGTGCCAGTAGTATAGTTGGGGGCCCGAATCAGCCCCAGCATTTT CASSIVGGPNQPQHF
TRBJ2-7 14 NA NA TRBV6-5 TGTGCCAGCAGAAACGCCTTTAACGGTGGCGAGCAGTACTTC CASRNAFNGGEQYF
TRBJ2-2 16 TRBD2 NA TRBV11-2 TGTGCCAGCAGCTTAGCGCCGGGGGGACTGACCGGGGAGCTGTTTTTT CASSLAPGGLTGELFF
TRBJ2-1 11 NA NA TRBV6-6 TGTGCCAGCAGACGCGACAATGAGCAGTTCTTC CASRRDNEQFF
TRBJ1-5 14 TRBD1 NA TRBV28 TGTGCCAGCAGCACCGGACAGGGAGATCAGCCCCAGCATTTT CASSTGQGDQPQHF
TRBJ2-2 17 TRBD2 NA TRBV2 TGTGCCAGCAGTGAAAGGGCGGGAGCTTCGAACACCGGGGAGCTGTTTTTT CASSERAGASNTGELFF
TRBJ2-3 17 TRBD2 few TRBV19 TGTGCCAGTAGTAATCGCCTAGCGGGAATATCCACAGATACGCAGTATTTT CASSNRLAGISTDTQYF
TRBJ2-1 15 TRBD2 NA TRBV7-6 TGTGCCAGCAGCTTGGTCGAGACTAGCGTGAATGAGCAGTTCTTC CASSLVETSVNEQFF
TRBJ1-5 13 NA few TRBV19 TGTGCCAGTAGTATAGATCCTTTTCAGCCCCAGCATTTT CASSIDPFQPQHF
TRBJ2-1 13 NA few TRBV28 TGTGCCACGTTAGTTTGGAAAGGCAATGAGCAGTTCTTC CATLVWKGNEQFF
TRBJ1-1 13 NA NA TRBV5-5 TGTGCCAGCAGCTTGTGGGGCCCCACTGAAGCTTTCTTT CASSLWGPTEAFF
TRBJ2-3 18 TRBD2 NA TRBV7-8 TGTGCCAGCAGCTTGTTAGCGGGAGGTCCTCTGAGCACAGATACGCAGTATTTT CASSLLAGGPLSTDTQYF
TRBJ2-5 12 NA NA TRBV29-1 TGCAGCGTCACAGGGATGCAAGAGACCCAGTACTTC CSVTGMQETQYF
TRBJ2-7 16 NA NA TRBV19 TGTGCCAGTAGTATTCCCTCCGGGACGTTCCCCTACGAGCAGTACTTC CASSIPSGTFPYEQYF
TRBJ2-7 15 TRBD1 NA TRBV28 TGTGCCAGCAGTCGTCCTGAGCAGGGGGCTTACGAGCAGTACTTC CASSRPEQGAYEQYF
TRBJ2-7 15 NA NA TRBV5-1 TGCGCCAGCAGCCCGGGTTCTCCCAGCCGGGACGAGCAGTACTTC CASSPGSPSRDEQYF
TRBJ1-1 14 NA NA TRBV28 TGTGCCAGCAGGGGACTGCCGGCGAACACTGAAGCTTTCTTT CASRGLPANTEAFF
TRBJ1-5 15 TRBD1 NA TRBV6-1 TGTGCCAGCGGGGTTACAGGGGGCAGGGGGCAGCCCCAGCATTTT CASGVTGGRGQPQHF
TRBJ2-1 16 NA once TRBV6-5 TGTGCCAGCAGTTCTGGTGGCGGGATCTCCTACAATGAGCAGTTCTTC CASSSGGGISYNEQFF
TRBJ2-7 12 NA NA TRBV7-8 TGTGCCAGCAGCGTACTAGGCCTCGAGCAGTACTTC CASSVLGLEQYF
TRBJ2-3 15 TRBD2 few TRBV5-1 TGCGCCAGCAGCTTGGTGGCGGGAGTCACAGATACGCAGTATTTT CASSLVAGVTDTQYF
TRBJ2-2 16 NA NA TRBV7-8 TGTGCCAGCCCCGGTGGTGGTCCGGCGAACACCGGGGAGCTGTTTTTT CASPGGGPANTGELFF
TRBJ2-1 14 TRBD2 NA TRBV29-1 TGCAGCGTTGCCGGGACTAGCAGAGATAATGAGCAGTTCTTC CSVAGTSRDNEQFF
TRBJ1-5 17 TRBD1 NA TRBV18 TGTGCCAGCTCACCACAAACCACGGACAGGAACAATCAGCCCCAGCATTTT CASSPQTTDRNNQPQHF
TRBJ2-1 15 TRBD1 NA TRBV5-1 TGCGCCAGCAGCCCGGACAGGGGCGCCTACAATGAGCAGTTCTTC CASSPDRGAYNEQFF
TRBJ1-1 16 NA NA TRBV6-6 TGTGCCAGCAGTTACGGTGTGGGGGGTCGATTAACTGAAGCTTTCTTT CASSYGVGGRLTEAFF
TRBJ2-1 15 TRBD2 NA TRBV6-5 TGTGCCAGCAGCCAACTAGCGGGAGGGCCCGAGGAGCAGTTCTTC CASSQLAGGPEEQFF
TRBJ2-3 15 NA NA TRBV5-8 TGTGCCAGCACCCGGACGCTGCTGGGGGGAGATACGCAGTATTTT CASTRTLLGGDTQYF
TRBJ2-1 15 TRBD2 NA TRBV6-1 TGTGCCAGCAGTGAAATGGCTAGCGGGAGGGGTGAGCAGTTCTTC CASSEMASGRGEQFF
TRBJ2-5 14 NA NA TRBV25-1 TGTGCCAGCAGTGAACCACTAGAAAGGGAGACCCAGTACTTC CASSEPLERETQYF
TRBJ1-2 14 NA NA TRBV5-1 TGCGCCAGCAGCCCGGACAGCCCTACCTATGGCTACACCTTC CASSPDSPTYGYTF
TRBJ2-7 13 TRBD1 once TRBV27 TGTGCCAGCAGCGGACAGGGTAGGGGCGAGCAGTACTTC CASSGQGRGEQYF
TRBJ2-3 12 NA NA TRBV6-5 TGTGCCAGGGACAGACGCACAGATACGCAGTATTTT CARDRRTDTQYF
TRBJ2-7 13 TRBD1 NA TRBV28 TGTGCCAGCAGACCAGGGGGCGTTTACGAGCAGTACTTC CASRPGGVYEQYF
TRBJ2-1 16 TRBD2 NA TRBV4-1 TGCGCCAGCAGCAGAGGGACTAGCGGTTTATACAATGAGCAGTTCTTC CASSRGTSGLYNEQFF
TRBJ1-2 14 NA NA TRBV18 TGTGCCAGCTCACCAAGTGGCAGTATCTATGGCTACACCTTC CASSPSGSIYGYTF
TRBJ2-1 14 TRBD2 NA TRBV5-1 TGCGCCAGCGGGGTGGGGACTAGCGTCAATGAGCAGTTCTTC CASGVGTSVNEQFF
TRBJ2-3 15 TRBD1 few TRBV5-8 TGTGCCAGCAGCGCCGGACAGGGAAGCACAGATACGCAGTATTTT CASSAGQGSTDTQYF
TRBJ1-3 18 TRBD1 NA TRBV18 TGTGCCAGCTCATCAACACCGGGACAGGCTTTCTCTGGAAACACCATATATTTT CASSSTPGQAFSGNTIYF
TRBJ2-3 15 NA NA TRBV28 TGTGCCAGCAGTTTACGGGCGGAGGGAGGAAATACGCAGTATTTT CASSLRAEGGNTQYF
TRBJ1-4 16 TRBD1 NA TRBV6-6 TGTGCCAGCAGTAGGAGATTGGGACAGGGTAATGAAAAACTGTTTTTT CASSRRLGQGNEKLFF
TRBJ1-2 15 TRBD1 few TRBV4-2 TGTGCCAGCAGCCAAGATTGGGGGACAGGGAAGGGCTACACCTTC CASSQDWGTGKGYTF
TRBJ2-3 16 TRBD2 NA TRBV7-9 TGTGCCAGCAGCTTACCGCCGGGAGGGCCAACAGATACGCAGTATTTT CASSLPPGGPTDTQYF
TRBJ2-1 15 TRBD2 NA TRBV7-8 TGTGCCAGCAGCTACCAGCGGGACTCCTACAATGAGCAGTTCTTC CASSYQRDSYNEQFF
TRBJ2-3 12 NA NA TRBV28 TGTGCCAGCAGTTTTTCTCGCGGGGATCAGTATTTT CASSFSRGDQYF